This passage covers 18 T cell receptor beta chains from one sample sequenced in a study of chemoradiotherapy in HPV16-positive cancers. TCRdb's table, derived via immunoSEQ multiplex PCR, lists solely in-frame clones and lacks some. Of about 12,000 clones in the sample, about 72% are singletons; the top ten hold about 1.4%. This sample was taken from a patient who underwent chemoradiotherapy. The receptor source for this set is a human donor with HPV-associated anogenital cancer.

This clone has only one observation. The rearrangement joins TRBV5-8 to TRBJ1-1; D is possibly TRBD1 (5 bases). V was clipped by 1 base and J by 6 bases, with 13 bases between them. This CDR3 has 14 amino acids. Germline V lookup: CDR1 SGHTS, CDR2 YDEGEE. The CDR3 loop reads CASSLRGPGAEAFF. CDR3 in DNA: TGTGCCAGCAGCTTGCGGGGCCCGGGGGCTGAAGCTTTCTTT.

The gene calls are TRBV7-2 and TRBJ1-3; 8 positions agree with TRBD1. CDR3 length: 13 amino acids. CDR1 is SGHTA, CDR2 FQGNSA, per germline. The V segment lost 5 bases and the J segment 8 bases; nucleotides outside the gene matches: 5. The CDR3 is CASSLNRGYTIYF. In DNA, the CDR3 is TGTGCCAGCAGCCTGAACAGGGGGTACACCATATATTTT.

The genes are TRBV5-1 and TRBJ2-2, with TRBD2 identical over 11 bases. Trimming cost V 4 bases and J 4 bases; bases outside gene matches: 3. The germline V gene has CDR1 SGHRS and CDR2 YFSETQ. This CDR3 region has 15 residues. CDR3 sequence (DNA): TGCGCCAGCAGCATTACTAGCGGGGGCACCGGGGAGCTGTTTTTT. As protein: CASSITSGGTGELFF. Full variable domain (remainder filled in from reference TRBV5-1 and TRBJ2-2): KAGVTQTPRYLIKTRGQQVTLSCSPISGHRSVSWYQQTPGQGLQFLFEYFSETQRNKGNFPGRFSGRQFSNSRSEMNVSTLELGDSALYLCASSITSGGTGELFFGEGSRLTVL.

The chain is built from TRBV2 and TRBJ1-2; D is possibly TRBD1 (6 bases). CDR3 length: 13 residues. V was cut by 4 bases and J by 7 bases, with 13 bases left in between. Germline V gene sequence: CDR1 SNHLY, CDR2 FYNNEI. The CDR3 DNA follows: TGTGCCAGCAGTGCACAGGGAGGTGGTGGCTACACCTTC. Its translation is CASSAQGGGGYTF.

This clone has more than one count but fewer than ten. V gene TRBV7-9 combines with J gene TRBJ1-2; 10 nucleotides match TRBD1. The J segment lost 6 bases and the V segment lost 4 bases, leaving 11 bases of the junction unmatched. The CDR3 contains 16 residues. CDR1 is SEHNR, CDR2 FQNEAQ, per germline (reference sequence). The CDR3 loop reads CASSSWGAGTGDGYTF. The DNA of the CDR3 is TGTGCCAGCAGCTCATGGGGGGCCGGGACAGGGGATGGCTACACCTTC.

The CDR3 bases are TGTGCCAGCAGCGCCGTGGTGGGGGCCACAGATACGCAGTATTTT. Translating it yields CASSAVVGATDTQYF. J is TRBJ2-3 and V is TRBV11-3; tentative D call: TRBD1 (6 bases). The CDR3 sequence is 15 residues long. The V and J ends lost 5 bases and 2 bases respectively, with 14 bases between them. In germline, CDR1 is SGHNT, CDR2 YENEEA. Using reference TRBV11-3 and TRBJ2-3 for the parts outside the CDR3, the full variable domain is EAGVVQSPRYKIIEKKQPVAFWCNPISGHNTLYWYLQNLGQGPELLIRYENEEAVDDSQLPKDRFSAERLKGVDSTLKIQPAELGDSAVYLCASSAVVGATDTQYFGPGTRLTVL.

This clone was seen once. The CDR3 here is CASSTRQVVDTQYF. In DNA, the CDR3 is TGTGCCAGCAGCACGCGACAGGTCGTGGATACGCAGTATTTT. V usage is TRBV7-2 and J usage is TRBJ2-3, with D perhaps TRBD1 (6 bases). V lost 5 bases, J lost 6 bases, and 15 bases lay in between. Per the germline V gene, CDR1 is SGHTA and CDR2 is FQGNSA. The CDR3 extends over 14 amino acids.

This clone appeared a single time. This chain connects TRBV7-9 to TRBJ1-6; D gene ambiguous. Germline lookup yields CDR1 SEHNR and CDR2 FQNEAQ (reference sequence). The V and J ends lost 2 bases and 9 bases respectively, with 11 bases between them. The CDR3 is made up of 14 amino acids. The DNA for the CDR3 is TGTGCCAGCAGCTTACCCCCCCCAAGTTCACCCCTCCACTTT. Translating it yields CASSLPPPSSPLHF.

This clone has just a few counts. CDR3 bases: TGTGCCAGCTCGAGGGAGAAAGCTAACTATGGCTACACCTTC. Protein sequence: CASSREKANYGYTF. The rearrangement uses TRBV18 and TRBJ1-2; D is unresolved. Germline V lookup: CDR1 KGHSH, CDR2 LQKENI. V lost 6 bases and J 0 bases, leaving 11 bases between the germline ends. The CDR3 sequence is 14 residues long. Full variable domain (missing parts from reference TRBV18 and TRBJ1-2): NAGVMQNPRHLVRRRGQEARLRCSPMKGHSHVYWYRQLPEEGLKFMVYLQKENIIDESGMPKERFSAEFPKEGPSILRIQQVVRGDSAAYFCASSREKANYGYTFGSGTRLTVV.

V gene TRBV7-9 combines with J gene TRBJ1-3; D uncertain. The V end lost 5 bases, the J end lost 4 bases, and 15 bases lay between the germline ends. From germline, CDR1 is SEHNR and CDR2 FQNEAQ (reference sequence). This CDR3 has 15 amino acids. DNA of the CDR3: TGTGCCAGCAGCACAGTCGGTAAGGCCGGAAACACCATATATTTT. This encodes CASSTVGKAGNTIYF. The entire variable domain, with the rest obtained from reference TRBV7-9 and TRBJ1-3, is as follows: DTGVSQNPRHKITKRGQNVTFRCDPISEHNRLYWYRQTLGQGPEFLTYFQNEAQLEKSRLLSDRFSAERPKGSFSTLEIQRTEQGDSAMYLCASSTVGKAGNTIYFGEGSWLTVV.

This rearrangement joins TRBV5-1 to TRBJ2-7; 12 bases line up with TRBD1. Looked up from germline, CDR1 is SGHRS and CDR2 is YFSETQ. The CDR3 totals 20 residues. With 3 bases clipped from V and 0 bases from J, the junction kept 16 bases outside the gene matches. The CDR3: CASSSRPPGQGAPSSYEQYF. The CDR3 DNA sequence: TGCGCCAGCAGCTCCCGCCCCCCGGGACAGGGGGCTCCGAGCTCCTACGAGCAGTACTTC.

CDR3 sequence: CASSLGLLRSGNTIYF. DNA for the CDR3: TGTGCCAGCAGCTTAGGACTGCTCCGCTCTGGAAACACCATATATTTT. V and J are TRBV7-2 and TRBJ1-3; D is undetermined. Trimming took 1 base from V and 0 from J, leaving 10 bases between them. Germline loops: CDR1 SGHTA, CDR2 FQGNSA. The length of the CDR3 is 16 residues.

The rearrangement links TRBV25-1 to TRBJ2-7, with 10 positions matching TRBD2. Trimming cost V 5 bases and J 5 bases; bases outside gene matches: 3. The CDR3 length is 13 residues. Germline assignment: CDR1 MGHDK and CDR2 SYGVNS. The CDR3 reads CASSRLAGDEQYF. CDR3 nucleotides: TGTGCCAGCAGTAGGCTAGCGGGGGACGAGCAGTACTTC.

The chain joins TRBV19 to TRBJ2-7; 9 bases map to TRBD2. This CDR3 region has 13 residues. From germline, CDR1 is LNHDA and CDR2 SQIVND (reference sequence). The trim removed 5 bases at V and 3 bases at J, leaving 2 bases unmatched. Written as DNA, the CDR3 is TGTGCCAGTAGTGAGACTAGCGGCTACGAGCAGTACTTC. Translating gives CASSETSGYEQYF.

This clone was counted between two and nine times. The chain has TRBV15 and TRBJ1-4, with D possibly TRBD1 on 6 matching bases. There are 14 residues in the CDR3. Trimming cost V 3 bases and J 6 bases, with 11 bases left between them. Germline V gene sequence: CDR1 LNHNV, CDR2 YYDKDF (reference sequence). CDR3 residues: CATSRDSQDEKLFF. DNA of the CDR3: TGTGCCACCAGCAGGGACAGCCAAGATGAAAAACTGTTTTTT. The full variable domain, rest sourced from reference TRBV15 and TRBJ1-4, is DAMVIQNPRYQVTQFGKPVTLSCSQTLNHNVMYWYQQKSSQAPKLLFHYYDKDFNNEADTPDNFQSRRPNTSFCFLDIRSPGLGDTAMYLCATSRDSQDEKLFFGSGTQLSVL.

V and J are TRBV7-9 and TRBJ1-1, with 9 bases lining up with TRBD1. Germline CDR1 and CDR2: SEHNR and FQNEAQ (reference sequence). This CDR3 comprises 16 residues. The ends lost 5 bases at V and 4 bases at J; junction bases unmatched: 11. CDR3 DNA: TGTGCCAGCAGCCCCACGCCTCGACAGGGGGGCACTGAAGCTTTCTTT. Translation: CASSPTPRQGGTEAFF.

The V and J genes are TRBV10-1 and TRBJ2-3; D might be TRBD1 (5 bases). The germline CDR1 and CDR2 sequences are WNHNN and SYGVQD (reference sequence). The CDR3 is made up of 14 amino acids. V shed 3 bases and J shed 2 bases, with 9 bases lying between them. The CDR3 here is CASSDAGFTDTQYF. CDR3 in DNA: TGCGCCAGCAGTGATGCAGGGTTCACAGATACGCAGTATTTT.

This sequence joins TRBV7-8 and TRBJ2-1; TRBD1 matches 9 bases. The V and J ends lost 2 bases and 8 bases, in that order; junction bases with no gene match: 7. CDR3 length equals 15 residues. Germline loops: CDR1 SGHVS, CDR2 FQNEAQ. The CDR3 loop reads CASSLRDRDFDEQFF. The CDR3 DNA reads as TGTGCCAGCAGCTTAAGGGACAGGGATTTCGATGAGCAGTTCTTC.